This is a list of T cell receptor beta chains from one sample in a study of shared clonotypes between healthy human individuals. The method was immunoSEQ multiplex PCR; TCRdb's version includes in-frame clones alone and lacks a portion of them. The sample holds around 500,000 clones, roughly 80% seen once. The sequenced sample was PBMCs. The receptors come from a woman aged 40 to 49 in good health. Some clones in this sample may be carry-over from other donors' samples. CDR3s include the opening cysteine and the closing phenylalanine or tryptophan. Fields, in order: D gene, CDR3 length, J gene, clone size, V gene, CDR3 DNA, CDR3 protein. The D gene is left open where the match is weak. A row's size may be missing; if present it is once, few, many or a size class.

>NA|14|TRBJ1-1|NA|TRBV19
TGTGCCAGTAGTATAGATCCGCCGAGGGCTGAAGCTTTCTTT
CASSIDPPRAEAFF
>NA|16|TRBJ2-6|NA|TRBV28
TGTGCCAGCAGTTTATGGTCGCCGAGCGGGGCCAACGTCCTGACTTTC
CASSLWSPSGANVLTF
>NA|15|TRBJ2-1|once|TRBV5-4
TGTGCCAGCACCCGAAAGGCAGACTCCTACAATGAGCAGTTCTTC
CASTRKADSYNEQFF
>TRBD1|14|TRBJ1-1|NA|TRBV6-1
TGTGCCAGCAGTGAGACAGGGATGAACACTGAAGCTTTCTTT
CASSETGMNTEAFF
>NA|14|TRBJ2-2|NA|TRBV5-1
TGCGCCAGCAGTTTGCCTAGCGACACCGGGGAGCTGTTTTTT
CASSLPSDTGELFF
>NA|14|TRBJ2-7|NA|TRBV7-2
TGTGCCAGCAGCTTTTGGGACACAGCCTACGAGCAGTACTTC
CASSFWDTAYEQYF
>NA|15|TRBJ1-2|NA|TRBV5-8
TGTGCCAGCAGCTTGGCCGGCAGGGAGAGGGGTGGCTACACCTTC
CASSLAGRERGGYTF
>NA|12|TRBJ1-2|NA|TRBV30
TGTGCCTGGAGACGGGACGGAGGGGGCTACACCTTC
CAWRRDGGGYTF
>NA|15|TRBJ2-2|NA|TRBV5-1
TGCGCCAGCAGCTTGGCCCTACAGCCCGCCGGGGAGCTGTTTTTT
CASSLALQPAGELFF
>TRBD1|12|TRBJ1-1|NA|TRBV4-3
TGCGCCAGCAGCCAAAGAAGGGGGCGGGCTTTCTTT
CASSQRRGRAFF
>NA|12|TRBJ1-1|NA|TRBV6-5
TGTGCCAGCAGTTCGTCCAGGAGAAAAGCTTTCTTT
CASSSSRRKAFF
>NA|14|TRBJ1-1|NA|TRBV5-1
TGCGCCAGCAGCCCCGGGGCGGGGAACACTGAAGCTTTCTTT
CASSPGAGNTEAFF
>TRBD1|14|TRBJ2-7|NA|TRBV29-1
TGCAGCGTGAACTCCGGGACAGGGGCCTACGAGCAGTACTTC
CSVNSGTGAYEQYF
>NA|13|TRBJ1-1|NA|TRBV5-5
TGTGCCAGCAGCGCCGGGAGGAACACTGAAGCTTTCTTT
CASSAGRNTEAFF
>TRBD1|12|TRBJ1-1|NA|TRBV27
TGTGCCACCCAGGGGGCGTACACTGAAGCTTTCTTT
CATQGAYTEAFF
>NA|13|TRBJ2-3|many|TRBV7-8
TGTGCCAGCAGCTCTCAGGGACAAGATACGCAGTATTTT
CASSSQGQDTQYF
>TRBD1|13|TRBJ2-7|NA|TRBV5-4
TGTGCCAGCAGCCAGACAGGGAAATACGAGCAGTACTTC
CASSQTGKYEQYF
>TRBD2|14|TRBJ2-1|NA|TRBV7-2
TGTGCCAGCGGGACTAGTCCTTCCTACAATGAGCAGTTCTTC
CASGTSPSYNEQFF
>TRBD1|14|TRBJ2-7|few|TRBV7-9
TGTGCCAGCAGCTCGACAGGGGGTTCTGGGGAGCAGTACTTC
CASSSTGGSGEQYF
>TRBD1|14|TRBJ2-7|NA|TRBV7-9
TGTGCCAGCAGCTTTGCATCGGACAGGGCCGAGCAGTACTTC
CASSFASDRAEQYF
>TRBD1|15|TRBJ1-5|NA|TRBV5-8
TGTGCCAGCAGCTTAGGGGGCCACAGCCAGCAGCCCCAGCATTTT
CASSLGGHSQQPQHF
>NA|13|TRBJ2-1|NA|TRBV27
TGTGCCAGCAGTCAGACTCGTTACAATGAGCAGTTCTTC
CASSQTRYNEQFF
>NA|15|TRBJ1-1|NA|TRBV7-9
TGTGCCAGCAGCTTAGAGCCAGGGGCAACGGCTGAAGCTTTCTTT
CASSLEPGATAEAFF
>NA|12|TRBJ1-5|NA|TRBV28
TGTGCCAGCAGTTTATCGGGGGAGGCCCAGCATTTT
CASSLSGEAQHF
>NA|14|TRBJ2-3|NA|TRBV19
TGTGCCAGTAGTGGCAGGGTCCGCCCAGATACGCAGTATTTT
CASSGRVRPDTQYF
>NA|15|TRBJ2-6|once|TRBV28
TGTGCCAGCAGTTCCGCGGGCACTGGGGCCAACGTCCTGACTTTC
CASSSAGTGANVLTF